This T cell receptor beta chain was recovered during a study of glioma-infiltrating T cells after dendritic cell vaccination. To note about this clone: The antigen is unknown.

General study results and limits: Only a small number of patients had complete blood and tumor samples.

Repertoires were generated with immunoSEQ multiplex PCR, while TCRdb's copy carries only in-frame clones and drops some. The sample shows about 92,000 clones, about nine tenths of them seen only once. The V end lost 8 bases, the J end lost 6 bases, and 16 bases lay between the germline ends. There are 13 residues in the CDR3. Germline loops: CDR1 MNHNY, CDR2 SVGAGI (reference sequence). This chain uses TRBV6-6 with TRBJ1-1; D unresolved. The sample here was blood, taken before dendritic cell vaccination. The sequence was collected from a human donor with glioblastoma. The DNA of the CDR3 is TGTGCCAGCGGCGAGGGATTTATCGCTGAAGCTTTCTTT. Protein product: CASGEGFIAEAFF.